Each of the 25 T cell receptor beta chains below was sequenced from the same sample in a study of spatial heterogeneity in lung cancer. Study conclusions and caveats: Expanded alpha and beta TCR counts within tumors tracked tumor mutation counts.

TCRdb processed the 5' RACE reads anew with MiXCR; each CDR3 protein has one entry. In the table there are 18,000 or so distinct CDR3 sequences, 8.5% to 10% of which are singletons. These TCRs' antigens remain unknown. As for time point: sample taken at primary tumor resection. Sequenced here: lung tumor tissue, sampled at surgery. These receptors all come from a female donor with early-stage non-small cell lung cancer.

This clonotype was seen ten or more times. Since the library was made to target alpha chains, this beta chain is a stray read and its abundance is not meaningful. The chain combines TRBV29-1 with TRBJ2-3; the D gene is possibly TRBD2 (5 bases). Trimming stripped 1 base from V and 4 bases from J, with 12 bases between. Germline loops: CDR1 SQVTM, CDR2 ANQGSEA. CDR3 length equals 14 residues. The CDR3 sequence is CSVEGGKGADTQYF. In DNA, the CDR3 is TGCAGCGTTGAAGGAGGGAAGGGCGCAGATACGCAGTATTTT.

This clonotype has at least ten counts. A library made for alpha chains picked up this beta chain off target, so its size means little. This chain joins TRBV10-3 and TRBJ2-3; D perhaps matches TRBD1 (5 bases). This CDR3 is built from 13 residues. V was clipped by 6 bases and J by 2 bases, with 9 bases between them. From germline, CDR1 is ENHRY and CDR2 SYGVKD. The CDR3 DNA reads as TGTGCCATCAGAGGGGCGACCACAGATACGCAGTATTTT. Its protein is CAIRGATTDTQYF.

This clonotype was picked up many times. This beta chain lies outside the target of a library built for alpha chains; its clone size means little. The rearrangement links TRBV5-1 to TRBJ2-3; D is perhaps TRBD1 or TRBD2 (5 bases each). Germline-derived CDR1 and CDR2 are SGHRS and YFSETQ. The CDR3 covers 14 residues. Between the trimmed V and J ends, which lost 7 bases and 5 bases, there was a span of 17 bases. CDR3 sequence (DNA): TGCGCCAGCGGGCCCTGGGGGTCGGGAGATACGCAGTATTTT. This translates into CASGPWGSGDTQYF.

This clonotype came up a few times. With the library built for alpha chains, this beta chain is off target and its frequency is not meaningful. This chain connects TRBV5-6 to TRBJ2-3; 7 nucleotides align to TRBD1. The CDR3 is 16 residues long. V was clipped by 1 base and J by 2 bases; unmatched bases: 7. Germline V gene data show CDR1 as SGHDT and CDR2 as YYEEEE. In DNA form, the CDR3 reads TGTGCCAGCAGCTTGCTTCAACAGGGGATCACAGATACGCAGTATTTT. Translating it yields CASSLLQQGITDTQYF.

This clonotype was detected ten times or more. This beta chain slipped into a library made for alpha chains as a stray read, so its size is not meaningful. This chain connects TRBV5-6 to TRBJ2-7; maybe TRBD1 (6 bases). The CDR3 has 15 residues. Trimming took 4 bases from V and 2 from J, leaving 16 bases between them. From germline, CDR1 is SGHDT and CDR2 YYEEEE. This CDR3 is CASSPQGSKAYEQYF. The CDR3 DNA is TGTGCCAGCAGCCCACAGGGATCTAAGGCCTACGAGCAGTACTTC.

Remarks on this clonotype: A library prepared for alpha chains yielded this beta chain as an off-target read; its size is of little meaning. Here the CDR3 reads CASSSGQWGSDTQYF. The CDR3 region has the DNA TGTGCCAGCAGCTCTGGACAGTGGGGATCGGATACGCAGTATTTT. The chain has TRBV7-8 and TRBJ2-3; D perhaps matches TRBD1 (6 bases). This CDR3 has 15 residues. V shed 4 bases and J shed 6 bases, with 17 bases lying between them. Looked up from germline, CDR1 is SGHVS and CDR2 is FQNEAQ.

About this clonotype: This beta chain was picked up by a library intended for alpha chains and is off target, so its count carries little meaning. This rearrangement joins TRBV7-8 to TRBJ1-1; a weak D match, TRBD1 (5 bases). Trimming pared 5 bases from V and 5 bases from J, leaving 21 bases between. The germline CDR1 and CDR2 sequences are SGHVS and FQNEAQ. This CDR3 contains 16 residues. This CDR3 is CASSEPGLGERTEAFF. The CDR3 DNA is TGTGCCAGCAGCGAACCGGGACTTGGGGAGAGGACTGAAGCTTTCTTT.

This clonotype was found many times. This beta chain is an off-target read within a library intended for alpha chains, so its frequency means little. CDR3 in amino acids: CAWTTGGFDIQYF. The DNA of the CDR3 is TGTGCCTGGACTACAGGGGGCTTCGACATTCAGTACTTC. The V and J genes are TRBV30 and TRBJ2-4; 9 nucleotides agree with TRBD1. V shed 4 bases, J shed 8 bases, and the junction held 6 bases outside the gene matches. The CDR3 contains 13 residues. CDR1 GTSNPN and CDR2 SVGIG come from the germline V gene (reference sequence).

Concerning this clonotype itself: In a library made to pick up alpha chains, this beta chain is a stray read with a size that means little. The genes are TRBV28 and TRBJ2-2; D might be TRBD2 (6 bases). Trimming pared 7 bases from V and 1 base from J, leaving 19 bases between. The length of the CDR3 is 17 residues. Germline V lookup: CDR1 MDHEN, CDR2 SYDVKM. The CDR3 bases are TGTGCCAGCAAGCGGGCCCCGGACAACTTGAACACCGGGGAGCTGTTTTTT. Encoded protein: CASKRAPDNLNTGELFF.

This clonotype showed up many times. For a library built for alpha chains, this beta chain is a stray read; little rests on its size. The CDR3 loop is CASRTGRNTEAFF. The CDR3 DNA is TGTGCCAGCAGGACAGGGCGGAACACTGAAGCTTTCTTT. This chain connects TRBV5-4 to TRBJ1-1; 7 positions match TRBD1. V lost 5 bases to trimming and J lost 1 base; unmatched junction nucleotides: 2. CDR1 is SGHNT, CDR2 YYREEE, per germline (reference sequence). The CDR3 extends over 13 amino acids.

Sample share makes this clonotype medium-sized. Found in a library prepared for alpha chains, this beta chain is an off-target read, and its abundance has little meaning. The chain is built from TRBV27 and TRBJ1-3; D is unclear. Germline V CDR1 and CDR2: MNHEY, SMNVEV (reference sequence). This CDR3 has 12 amino acids. Trimming removed 3 bases from V and 0 bases from J, with 0 bases in between. The CDR3 nucleotides read TGTGCCAGCAGTTTCTCTGGAAACACCATATATTTT. It yields the protein CASSFSGNTIYF.

This clonotype was found a few times. This beta chain lies outside the target of a library built for alpha chains; its clone size means little. The gene calls are TRBV12-5 and TRBJ2-7; D remains unclear. Germline values: CDR1 LGHNT, CDR2 FRNRAP. The CDR3 covers 16 residues. V lost 0 bases and J 0 bases, leaving 12 bases between the germline ends. CDR3 in amino acids: CASGLVQAKSSYEQYF. The CDR3 DNA follows: TGTGCTAGTGGTTTGGTACAAGCTAAGAGCTCCTACGAGCAGTACTTC.

This clonotype was seen at least ten times. For a library built for alpha chains, this beta chain is a stray read; little rests on its size. The chain couples TRBV7-2 to TRBJ2-4; D not certain. Germline V CDR1 and CDR2: SGHTA, FQGNSA. This CDR3 is built from 14 residues. Trimming stripped 1 base from V and 6 bases from J, with 10 bases between. The CDR3 spells CASSLDILLNIQYF. The CDR3 DNA follows: TGTGCCAGCAGCTTAGACATCTTGCTAAACATTCAGTACTTC.

This clonotype has more than one count but fewer than ten. A library prepared for alpha chains yielded this beta chain as an off-target read; its size is of little meaning. The CDR3 sequence is CASSQTGIQGEKLFF. As DNA, the CDR3 is TGTGCCAGCAGCCAAACCGGGATCCAAGGGGAAAAACTGTTTTTT. The rearrangement joins TRBV28 to TRBJ1-4, with D unresolved. Germline lookup yields CDR1 MDHEN and CDR2 SYDVKM. Between the trimmed V and J ends, which lost 6 bases and 8 bases, there was a span of 19 bases. This CDR3 comprises 15 residues.

A few counts support this clonotype. In a library made to pick up alpha chains, this beta chain is a stray read with a size that means little. This chain links TRBV4-1 with TRBJ2-7, with 8 bases lining up with TRBD1. The CDR3 consists of 15 residues. With V trimmed by 1 base and J by 1 base, 3 bases remained unmatched. Germline V gene sequence: CDR1 MGHRA, CDR2 YSYEKL. The CDR3 spells CASSQVDRGSYEQYF. DNA of the CDR3: TGCGCCAGCAGCCAAGTAGACAGGGGATCCTACGAGCAGTACTTC.

This clonotype showed up just a few times. This beta chain is an unintended read in a library built for alpha chains; its size means little. The chain couples TRBV12-3 or TRBV12-4 to TRBJ2-2; D unclear. V shed 6 bases and J shed 3 bases, with 5 bases lying between them. This CDR3 comprises 12 residues. CDR3 DNA: TGTGCCAGCAGATTTTACACCGGGGAGCTGTTTTTT. Its translation: CASRFYTGELFF.

Ten or more counts support this clonotype. This beta chain appears as a stray read in a library generated for alpha chains; its size is not informative. The chain links TRBV7-3 to TRBJ2-3; the D gene is possibly TRBD2 (6 bases). The germline V and J ends were trimmed by 4 bases and 0 bases, with 11 bases remaining between them. Germline-derived CDR1 and CDR2 are SGHTA and FQGTGA. The CDR3 totals 15 residues. Here the CDR3 reads CASSSPGLSTDTQYF. The CDR3 nucleotides read TGTGCCAGCAGCTCACCGGGACTGAGCACAGATACGCAGTATTTT.

This clonotype was seen more than once but under ten times. For a library built for alpha chains, this beta chain is a stray read; little rests on its size. J is TRBJ2-7 and V is TRBV28; D gene unclear. This CDR3 contains 11 residues. Trimming removed 5 bases from V and 4 bases from J, with 6 bases in between. Germline-derived CDR1 and CDR2 are MDHEN and SYDVKM. The CDR3 nucleotides are TGTGCCAGCAGTCCCAAATACGAGCAGTACTTC. Its protein product is CASSPKYEQYF. Full variable domain (remainder filled in from reference TRBV28 and TRBJ2-7): DVKVTQSSRYLVKRTGEKVFLECVQDMDHENMFWYRQDPGLGLRLIYFSYDVKMKEKGDIPEGYSVSREKKERFSLILESASTNQTSMYLCASSPKYEQYFGPGTRLTVT.

This clonotype came up many times. The size of this beta chain means little, since it is a stray read in a library made for alpha chains. This CDR3 reads CSARTSGLITNEQFF. The CDR3 region has the DNA TGCAGTGCTAGAACCTCGGGACTGATTACCAATGAGCAGTTCTTC. This chain joins TRBV20-1 and TRBJ2-1; tentative D call: TRBD2 (6 bases). Germline values: CDR1 DFQATT, CDR2 SNEGSKA (reference sequence). The V end lost 2 bases, the J end lost 6 bases, and 17 bases lay between the germline ends. The CDR3 runs to 15 residues.

This clonotype was counted only a few times. This beta chain is an unintended read in a library built for alpha chains; its size means little. V usage is TRBV20-1 and J usage is TRBJ2-5, with D unclear. V lost 6 bases and J lost 0, with 14 bases in between. Germline values: CDR1 DFQATT, CDR2 SNEGSKA (reference sequence). The CDR3 is made up of 14 amino acids. CDR3 bases: TGCAGTGCCACACATCGGACGGACCAAGAGACCCAGTACTTC. Its protein product is CSATHRTDQETQYF.

This clonotype was recorded many times. This beta chain appears as a stray read in a library generated for alpha chains; its size is not informative. The genes are TRBV4-3 and TRBJ1-5, with TRBD1 identical over 11 bases. Trimming took 0 bases from V and 0 from J; bases not matched to a gene: 10. There are 20 residues in the CDR3. Germline-derived CDR1 and CDR2 are LGHNA and YSLEER. The CDR3 here is CASSQDLGQGGTLSNQPQHF. The CDR3 DNA reads TGCGCCAGCAGCCAAGACCTGGGACAGGGGGGGACCCTTAGCAATCAGCCCCAGCATTTT.

As concerns this clonotype: The library was prepared for alpha chains; this beta chain is a stray read, so its frequency means little. V gene TRBV20-1 combines with J gene TRBJ2-7; 7 positions agree with TRBD1. This CDR3 is 14 amino acids long. The germline V gene has CDR1 DFQATT and CDR2 SNEGSKA (reference sequence). Unmatched junction bases numbered 7, after V lost 0 bases and J lost 5 bases. The CDR3 DNA sequence: TGCAGTGCTAGAGAAGGGGGCCCTAGGGACGAGCAGTACTTC. Amino acids: CSAREGGPRDEQYF.

By sample share, this clonotype is medium-sized (0.01 to 0.1%). Found in a library prepared for alpha chains, this beta chain is an off-target read, and its abundance has little meaning. The chain carries TRBV5-1 and TRBJ1-1; D gene ambiguous. Germline-derived CDR1 and CDR2 are SGHRS and YFSETQ. This CDR3 region has 15 residues. Trimming took 4 bases from V and 3 from J, leaving 16 bases between them. DNA for the CDR3: TGCGCCAGCAGCCGAGCGGGAGTCGGGGACACTGAAGCTTTCTTT. Encoded protein: CASSRAGVGDTEAFF.

This clonotype was seen repeatedly, ten times or more. Found in a library prepared for alpha chains, this beta chain is an off-target read, and its abundance has little meaning. The chain couples TRBV20-1 to TRBJ2-1, with TRBD2 matching 8 bases. Losses at the gene ends were 0 bases for V and 4 bases for J; bases not matched to a gene: 5. Germline-derived CDR1 and CDR2 are DFQATT and SNEGSKA (reference sequence). The CDR3 is made up of 15 amino acids. CDR3 nucleotide sequence: TGCAGTGCTAGAGAGGTGGCGGGGGGTTACAATGAGCAGTTCTTC. Its translation: CSAREVAGGYNEQFF.

On this clonotype: In a library made to pick up alpha chains, this beta chain is a stray read with a size that means little. The chain uses TRBV7-8 and TRBJ2-5; D gene uncertain. This CDR3 comprises 14 residues. CDR1 is SGHVS, CDR2 FQNEAQ, per germline. Trimming left V 1 base short and J 9 bases short, with 15 bases between. DNA for the CDR3: TGTGCCAGCAGCTTAGTTATTCCGGGCCCCCCCCAGTACTTC. The encoded protein is CASSLVIPGPPQYF.